Listed here is a single TCR beta chain. The antigen is undetermined. This record comes from a study of CD8 T cells in ankylosing spondylitis. Whole-study results and caveats: Reactive arthritis synovial fluid and blood previously showed some of these motif variants. A motif of roughly eight highly homologous TCR beta variants was seen as apparently characteristic of ankylosing spondylitis blood.

Using its own MiXCR run on the 5' RACE reads, TCRdb lists one record per CDR3 protein. The repertoire holds about 800,000 distinct CDR3 sequences, with about 11% as singletons. The CDR3 consists of 16 residues. Looked up from germline, CDR1 is WNHNN and CDR2 is SYGVQD (reference sequence). The J segment lost 5 bases and the V segment lost 2 bases, leaving 11 bases of the junction unmatched. This sequence was found in a male donor with ankylosing spondylitis. The chain uses TRBV10-1 and TRBJ2-5; 7 nucleotides match TRBD2. Material for sequencing was blood, either unsorted or a sorted T cell fraction (not recorded which). In DNA, the CDR3 is TGCGCCAGCAGTGAGGGGAAGCGGGGAATCTCGGAGACCCAGTACTTC. Translated: CASSEGKRGISETQYF.